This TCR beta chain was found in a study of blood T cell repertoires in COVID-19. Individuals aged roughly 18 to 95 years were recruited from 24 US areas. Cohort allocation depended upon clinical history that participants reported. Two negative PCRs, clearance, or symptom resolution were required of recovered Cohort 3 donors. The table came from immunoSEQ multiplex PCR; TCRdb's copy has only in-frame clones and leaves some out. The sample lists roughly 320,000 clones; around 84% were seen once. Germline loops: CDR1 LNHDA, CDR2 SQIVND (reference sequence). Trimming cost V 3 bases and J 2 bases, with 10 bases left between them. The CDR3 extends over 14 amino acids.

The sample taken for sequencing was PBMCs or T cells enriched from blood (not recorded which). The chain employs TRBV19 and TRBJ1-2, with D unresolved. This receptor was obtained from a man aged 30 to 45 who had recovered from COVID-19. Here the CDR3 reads CASSIGAANYGYTF. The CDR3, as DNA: TGTGCCAGTAGTATTGGCGCAGCGAACTATGGCTACACCTTC.